This is a list of T cell receptor beta chains from one sample in a study of OX40 agonist ivuxolimab in advanced cancers. Measured with immunoSEQ multiplex PCR; TCRdb has only the in-frame clones, and not every one. The data contain around 6,000 clones, about 86% of them singletons. The material was CD4+ or CD8+ T cells sorted from blood, obtained in a trial of the OX40 agonist ivuxolimab. The receptors stem from an adult with an advanced solid tumor such as melanoma, head and neck, liver or kidney cancer. The CDR3 runs from the conserved cysteine through the conserved F or W. The D gene is left open where the match is weak. Clone size, where shown, is once, few, many, or a class for clones that have expanded.

j_gene | d_gene | v_gene | abundance | CDR3nt | CDR3aa
TRBJ1-6 | - | TRBV9 | once | TGTGCCAGCAGCGAGCAGACGGGATATAATTCACCCCTCCACTTT | CASSEQTGYNSPLHF
TRBJ2-1 | TRBD2 | TRBV5-1 | - | TGCGCCAGCAGGGGACTAGCGGGGGCAGGAGATGAGCAGTTCTTC | CASRGLAGAGDEQFF
TRBJ1-2 | - | TRBV11-2 | large | TGTGCCAGCAGCTCGGGGAGGGAATATTATGGCTACACCTTC | CASSSGREYYGYTF
TRBJ2-1 | TRBD2 | TRBV11-2 | - | TGTGCCAGCAGCTTAGGGAGCGGGGTTTACAATGAGCAGTTCTTC | CASSLGSGVYNEQFF
TRBJ2-1 | TRBD2 | TRBV5-6 | - | TGTGCCAGCAGCTCATTAGCGGGGGGGCAGTACAATGAGCAGTTCTTC | CASSSLAGGQYNEQFF
TRBJ2-7 | TRBD2 | TRBV7-8 | - | TGTGCCAGCAGCTCATTTAGCGGGGGGGCCTACGAGCAGTACTTC | CASSSFSGGAYEQYF
TRBJ2-6 | - | TRBV7-7 | - | TGTGCCAGCAGCTATATGAGAGTGCCACAAAGTCGGGCCAACGTCCTGACTTTC | CASSYMRVPQSRANVLTF
TRBJ1-1 | - | TRBV6-5 | - | TGTGCCAGCAGTTACTCGAGGGAGACTGAAGCTTTCTTT | CASSYSRETEAFF
TRBJ1-1 | - | TRBV4-2 | - | TGTGCCAGCAGCCAAGGGAGAGATTCGGCTTTCTTT | CASSQGRDSAFF
TRBJ2-1 | TRBD2 | TRBV6-1 | few | TGTGCCAGCAGTGACCCCCTAGCGGGGGGACGGAGTGAGCAGTTCTTC | CASSDPLAGGRSEQFF
TRBJ1-1 | - | TRBV10-1 | - | TGCGCCAGCAGTGAGGGGACGAACACTGAAGCTTTCTTT | CASSEGTNTEAFF
TRBJ2-7 | - | TRBV2 | - | TGTGCCAGCAGGCTGACAGCAGGTGAGCAGTACTTC | CASRLTAGEQYF
TRBJ2-7 | - | TRBV5-6 | - | TGTGCCAGCAGCTTCGGGAGCTCCTACGAGCAGTACTTC | CASSFGSSYEQYF
TRBJ2-3 | TRBD1 | TRBV11-2 | - | TGTGCCAGCAGCTTAGATCGGCGCCCGGGACAGGGGCAAGGCCAGTATTTT | CASSLDRRPGQGQGQYF
TRBJ2-7 | - | TRBV9 | - | TGTGCCAGCAGCCCTACTGTAGGGGAGCAGTACTTC | CASSPTVGEQYF
TRBJ2-3 | - | TRBV7-9 | once | TGTGCCAGCAGCTGGACGGGGTCGCAGTATTTT | CASSWTGSQYF
TRBJ2-5 | TRBD2 | TRBV18 | - | TGTGCCAGCTCGCAAACTAGCGGGTCCCAAGAGACCCAGTACTTC | CASSQTSGSQETQYF
TRBJ1-2 | TRBD1 | TRBV11-2 | - | TGTGCCAGCAGCTCACCTGACAGGGAAGGGGACTATGGCTACACCTTC | CASSSPDREGDYGYTF
TRBJ2-2 | - | TRBV7-6 | - | TGTGCCAGCAGCTTAGAAGGGCTTAACGCCGGGGAGCTGTTTTTT | CASSLEGLNAGELFF
TRBJ1-5 | - | TRBV10-1 | few | TGCGCCAGCAGTGCAGGAGTTAGCAATCAGCCCCAGCATTTT | CASSAGVSNQPQHF
TRBJ1-5 | - | TRBV27 | - | TGTGCCAGCAGTGCAGGGTCATTCAGCAATCAGCCCCAGCATTTT | CASSAGSFSNQPQHF
TRBJ2-7 | - | TRBV5-4 | - | TGTGCCAGCAGCTTTGGGTCAGGGTACGAGCAGTACTTC | CASSFGSGYEQYF
TRBJ2-3 | - | TRBV12-5 | - | TGTGCTAGTGGTTATGGATACGGGGGCACAGATACGCAGTATTTT | CASGYGYGGTDTQYF
TRBJ2-3 | - | TRBV7-2 | - | TGTGCGACCAATCCCGGGACCACAGATACGCAGTATTTT | CATNPGTTDTQYF
TRBJ2-2 | TRBD1 | TRBV7-9 | - | TGTGCCAGCAGCTTCACCGGGACAGGCGGGGAGCTGTTTTTT | CASSFTGTGGELFF
TRBJ1-1 | TRBD1 | TRBV6-1 | few | TGTGCCAGCCGTAAGGGGACAGGGTCAGACACTGAAGCTTTCTTT | CASRKGTGSDTEAFF
TRBJ2-5 | TRBD2 | TRBV10-3 | few | TGTGCCATCAGTGAGCCCTTAGCGGGGGACACAGTAGAGACCCAGTACTTC | CAISEPLAGDTVETQYF
TRBJ2-1 | - | TRBV5-8 | - | TGTGCCAGCAGCCAAAGACAGGTTATTTACAATGAGCAGTTCTTC | CASSQRQVIYNEQFF
TRBJ1-2 | - | TRBV27 | medium-sized | TGTGCCAGCAGTTTAAGCGGTTATGGCTACACCTTC | CASSLSGYGYTF